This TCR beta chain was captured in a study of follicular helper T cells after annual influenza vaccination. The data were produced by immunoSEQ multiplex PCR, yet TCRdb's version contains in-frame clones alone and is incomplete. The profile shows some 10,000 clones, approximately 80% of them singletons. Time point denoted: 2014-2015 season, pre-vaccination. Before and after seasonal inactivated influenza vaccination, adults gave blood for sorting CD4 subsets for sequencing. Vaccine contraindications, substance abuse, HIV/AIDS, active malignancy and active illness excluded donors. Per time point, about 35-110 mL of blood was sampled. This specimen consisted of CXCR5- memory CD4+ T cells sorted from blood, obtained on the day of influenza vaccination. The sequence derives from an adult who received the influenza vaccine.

The DNA of the CDR3 is TGTGCCAGCAGCTTAGTAGGATCACTCCCCGGCTCCGGGGAGCTGTTTTTT. Translation gives CASSLVGSLPGSGELFF. V gene TRBV7-2 combines with J gene TRBJ2-2; D unclear. The germline gives CDR1 SGHTA, CDR2 FQGNSA. The ends were cut back, 1 base at V and 6 bases at J, with 18 bases in the middle. The CDR3 sequence is 17 residues long.